The 8 T cell receptor beta chains in this list originate from one sample, sequenced in a study of blood T cell repertoires in COVID-19. Some clones are missing from TCRdb's copy, which holds only in-frame ones; the method was immunoSEQ multiplex PCR. The sample includes tens of thousands of clones, approximately 80% of them seen just once. Material for sequencing was peripheral blood. The receptors come from a man older than 75 with active or convalescent COVID-19.

The V and J genes are TRBV28 and TRBJ2-7; 7 nucleotides agree with TRBD2. CDR3 length: 11 residues. The germline V gene has CDR1 MDHEN and CDR2 SYDVKM. Trimming removed 6 bases from V and 9 bases from J; junction bases left unmatched: 5. The CDR3 is CASSRLAAQYF. In nucleotides, the CDR3 is TGTGCCAGCAGCCGACTAGCCGCGCAGTACTTC. Looking up the rest from reference TRBV28 and TRBJ2-7 gives the full variable domain: DVKVTQSSRYLVKRTGEKVFLECVQDMDHENMFWYRQDPGLGLRLIYFSYDVKMKEKGDIPEGYSVSREKKERFSLILESASTNQTSMYLCASSRLAAQYFGPGTRLTVT.

The chain couples TRBV19 to TRBJ1-3, with 12 bases that match TRBD1. V dropped 7 bases and J dropped 1; count of bases not matched to a gene: 5. The CDR3 sequence is 16 residues long. Per the germline V gene, CDR1 is LNHDA and CDR2 is SQIVND (reference sequence). CDR3 protein: CASTRDRGQSGNTIYF. In DNA, the CDR3 is TGTGCCAGTACCAGGGACAGGGGGCAATCTGGAAACACCATATATTTT.

In this sample, this clone turned up once. The V gene is TRBV5-1, the J gene TRBJ2-3; 12 nucleotides match TRBD2. J was trimmed by 6 bases and V by 5 bases; bases with no gene match: 7. Germline CDR1 is SGHRS and CDR2 is YFSETQ. The CDR3 is made up of 15 amino acids. CDR3 coding DNA: TGCGCCAGCAGGGGAACTAGCGGGAGGTGGGATACGCAGTATTTT. Its translation is CASRGTSGRWDTQYF.

V is TRBV28 and J is TRBJ2-2; possibly TRBD2 for D (6 bases). The CDR3 length is 15 residues. The V end lost 7 bases, the J end lost 3 bases, and 15 bases lay between the germline ends. CDR1 MDHEN and CDR2 SYDVKM come from the germline V gene. DNA for the CDR3: TGTGCCAGCAATGGTCGGGAGCCGTACACCGGGGAGCTGTTTTTT. Protein sequence: CASNGREPYTGELFF.

This chain uses TRBV15 with TRBJ1-4; weak D call: TRBD1 (5 bases). The germline V and J ends were trimmed by 0 bases and 8 bases, with 19 bases remaining between them. This CDR3 has 17 residues. The germline V gene has CDR1 LNHNV and CDR2 YYDKDF (reference sequence). The CDR3 DNA sequence: TGTGCCACCAGCAGAGATTATTCGGCAGGGATGAGGGAAAAACTGTTTTTT. It encodes CATSRDYSAGMREKLFF.

The chain has TRBV6-2 or TRBV6-3 and TRBJ2-5; 8 nucleotides agree with TRBD2. The CDR3 length is 16 residues. Germline CDR1 reads MNHEY; CDR2 reads SVGEGT. Trimming took 0 bases from V and 5 from J; bases not matched to a gene: 8. The CDR3 bases are TGTGCCAGCAGTTACTCTAGCGGGAACTGGTTGGAGACCCAGTACTTC. Protein sequence: CASSYSSGNWLETQYF.

This chain links TRBV6-4 with TRBJ2-1; the match to TRBD2 covers 8 bases. The V gene end was trimmed by 6 bases and the J gene end by 2 bases; junction bases not matched to a gene: 9. The CDR3 is made up of 16 amino acids. The germline V gene has CDR1 MRHNA and CDR2 SNTAGT. Written as DNA, the CDR3 is TGTGCCAGCAGATATGAGCGGGAGTCGACCTACAATGAGCAGTTCTTC. It yields the protein CASRYERESTYNEQFF.

The chain has TRBV29-1 and TRBJ2-1; TRBD2 matches 11 bases. Per the germline V gene, CDR1 is SQVTM and CDR2 is ANQGSEA. This CDR3 has 19 residues. J gave up 9 bases and V 2 bases, and 21 bases lay outside the gene matches. The DNA for the CDR3 is TGCAGCGTTGAAATCAGTCTTCGTCGACTAGCGGGATTCGGCAGTGAGCAGTTCTTC. Translation: CSVEISLRRLAGFGSEQFF.